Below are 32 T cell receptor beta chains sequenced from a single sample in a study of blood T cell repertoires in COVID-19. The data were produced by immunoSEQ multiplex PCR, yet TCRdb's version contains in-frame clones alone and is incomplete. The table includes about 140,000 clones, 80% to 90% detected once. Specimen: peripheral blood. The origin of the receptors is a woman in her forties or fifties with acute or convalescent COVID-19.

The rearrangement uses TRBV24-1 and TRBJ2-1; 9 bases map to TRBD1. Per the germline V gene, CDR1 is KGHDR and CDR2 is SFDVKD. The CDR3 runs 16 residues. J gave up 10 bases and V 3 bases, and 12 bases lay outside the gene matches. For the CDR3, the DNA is TGTGCCACCAGTGATGGACGAAACAGGGGGCCTGGAGAGCAGTTCTTC. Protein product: CATSDGRNRGPGEQFF.

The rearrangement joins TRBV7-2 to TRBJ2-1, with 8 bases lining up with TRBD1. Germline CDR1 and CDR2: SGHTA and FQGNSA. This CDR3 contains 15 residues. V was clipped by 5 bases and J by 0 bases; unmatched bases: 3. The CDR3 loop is CASSPDRGSYNEQFF. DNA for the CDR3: TGTGCCAGCAGCCCAGACAGGGGCTCCTACAATGAGCAGTTCTTC.

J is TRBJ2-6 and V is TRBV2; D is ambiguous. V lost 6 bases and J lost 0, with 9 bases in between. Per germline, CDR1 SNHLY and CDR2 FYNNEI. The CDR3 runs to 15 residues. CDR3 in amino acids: CASRNSRSGANVLTF. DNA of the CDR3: TGTGCCAGCAGGAACAGCCGCTCTGGGGCCAACGTCCTGACTTTC.

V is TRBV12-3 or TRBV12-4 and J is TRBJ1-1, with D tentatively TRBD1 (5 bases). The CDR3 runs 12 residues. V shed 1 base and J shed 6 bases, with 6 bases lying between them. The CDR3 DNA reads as TGTGCCAGCAGTTTAGGGGGCGCTGAAGCTTTCTTT. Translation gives CASSLGGAEAFF.

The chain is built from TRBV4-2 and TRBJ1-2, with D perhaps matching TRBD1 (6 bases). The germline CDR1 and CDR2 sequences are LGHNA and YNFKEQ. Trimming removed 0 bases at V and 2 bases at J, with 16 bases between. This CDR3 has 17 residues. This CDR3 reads CASSQEVGSGANYGYTF. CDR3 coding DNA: TGTGCCAGCAGCCAAGAGGTCGGTTCAGGGGCGAACTATGGCTACACCTTC.

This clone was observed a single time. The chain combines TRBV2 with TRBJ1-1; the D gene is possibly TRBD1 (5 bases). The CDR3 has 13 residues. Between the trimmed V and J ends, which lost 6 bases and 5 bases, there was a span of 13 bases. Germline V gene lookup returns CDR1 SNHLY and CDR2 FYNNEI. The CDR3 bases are TGTGCCAGCAGGCCACCAGGGCTGACTGAAGCTTTCTTT. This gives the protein CASRPPGLTEAFF.

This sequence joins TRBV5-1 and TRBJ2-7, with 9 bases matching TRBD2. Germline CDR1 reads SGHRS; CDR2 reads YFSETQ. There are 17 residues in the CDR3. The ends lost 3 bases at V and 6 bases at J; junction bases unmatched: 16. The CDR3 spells CASSSDYVASGISEQYF. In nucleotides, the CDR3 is TGCGCCAGCAGCTCCGATTATGTCGCTAGCGGGATCAGCGAGCAGTACTTC.

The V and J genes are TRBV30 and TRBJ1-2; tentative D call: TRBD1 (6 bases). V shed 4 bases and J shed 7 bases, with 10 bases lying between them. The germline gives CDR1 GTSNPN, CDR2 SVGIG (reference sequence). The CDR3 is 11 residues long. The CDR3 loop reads CAWTDRLGYTF. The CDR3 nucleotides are TGTGCCTGGACCGACAGGCTTGGCTACACCTTC.

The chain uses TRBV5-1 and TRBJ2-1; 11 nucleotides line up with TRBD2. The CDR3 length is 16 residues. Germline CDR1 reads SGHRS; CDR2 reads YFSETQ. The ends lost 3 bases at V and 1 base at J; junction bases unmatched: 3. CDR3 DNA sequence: TGCGCCAGCAGCTCAGGGACTAGCGGATCCTACAATGAGCAGTTCTTC. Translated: CASSSGTSGSYNEQFF.

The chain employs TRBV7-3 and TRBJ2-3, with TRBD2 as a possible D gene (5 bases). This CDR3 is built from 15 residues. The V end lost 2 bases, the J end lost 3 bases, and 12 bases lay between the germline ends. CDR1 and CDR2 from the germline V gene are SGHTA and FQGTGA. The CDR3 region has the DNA TGTGCCAGCAGCTTAGGAGGCCTAAATACAGATACGCAGTATTTT. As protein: CASSLGGLNTDTQYF.

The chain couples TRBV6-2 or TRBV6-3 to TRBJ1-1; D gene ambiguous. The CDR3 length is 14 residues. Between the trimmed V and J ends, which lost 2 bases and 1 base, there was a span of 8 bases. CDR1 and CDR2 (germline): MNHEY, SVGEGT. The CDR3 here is CASSYLAGNTEAFF. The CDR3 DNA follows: TGTGCCAGCAGTTACCTGGCAGGGAACACTGAAGCTTTCTTT.

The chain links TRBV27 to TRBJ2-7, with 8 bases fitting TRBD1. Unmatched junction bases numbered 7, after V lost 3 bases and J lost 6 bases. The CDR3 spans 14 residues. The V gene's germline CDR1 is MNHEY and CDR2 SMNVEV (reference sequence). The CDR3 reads CASSFGRGHGEQYF. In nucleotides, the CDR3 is TGTGCCAGCAGTTTTGGCAGGGGGCATGGCGAGCAGTACTTC.

CDR3 residues: CASEHSGSNQPQHF. CDR3 sequence (DNA): TGTGCCAGTGAACATTCAGGGAGCAATCAGCCCCAGCATTTT. The chain carries TRBV16 and TRBJ1-5; D is possibly TRBD1 (5 bases). Germline V CDR1 and CDR2: KGHSY, FQNENV. The CDR3 sequence is 14 residues long. The V end lost 9 bases, the J end lost 1 base, and 13 bases lay between the germline ends.

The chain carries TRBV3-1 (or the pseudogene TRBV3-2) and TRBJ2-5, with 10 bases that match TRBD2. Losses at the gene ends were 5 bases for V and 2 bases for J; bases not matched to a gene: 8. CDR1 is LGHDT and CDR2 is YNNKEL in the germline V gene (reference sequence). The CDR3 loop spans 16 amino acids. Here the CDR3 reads CASSSGLAVGQETQYF. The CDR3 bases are TGTGCCAGCAGCTCCGGACTAGCGGTCGGACAAGAGACCCAGTACTTC.

The CDR3 sequence: CASSSGLFTGELFF. DNA for the CDR3: TGTGCCAGCAGTTCGGGACTGTTCACCGGGGAGCTGTTTTTT. The chain links TRBV27 to TRBJ2-2; D perhaps matches TRBD2 (6 bases). The CDR3 contains 14 residues. Trimming took off 4 bases at V and 4 bases at J, with 10 bases between the two ends. The V gene's germline CDR1 is MNHEY and CDR2 SMNVEV (reference sequence).

The CDR3 bases are TGTGCCATCAGAGCCGGGACAGGGGACGCTGAAGCTTTCTTT. Amino acids: CAIRAGTGDAEAFF. The chain couples TRBV10-3 to TRBJ1-1, with 10 bases identical to TRBD1. V gave up 6 bases and J gave up 6 bases; unmatched junction bases: 7. The CDR3 is 14 amino acids. The germline CDR1 and CDR2 sequences are ENHRY and SYGVKD.

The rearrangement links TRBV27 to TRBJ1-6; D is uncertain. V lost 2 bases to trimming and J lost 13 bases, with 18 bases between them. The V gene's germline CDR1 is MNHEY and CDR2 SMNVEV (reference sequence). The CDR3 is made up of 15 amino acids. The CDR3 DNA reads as TGTGCCAGCAGTTTAGGGAGAGGATTTGAAGAGCCCCTCCACTTT. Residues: CASSLGRGFEEPLHF.

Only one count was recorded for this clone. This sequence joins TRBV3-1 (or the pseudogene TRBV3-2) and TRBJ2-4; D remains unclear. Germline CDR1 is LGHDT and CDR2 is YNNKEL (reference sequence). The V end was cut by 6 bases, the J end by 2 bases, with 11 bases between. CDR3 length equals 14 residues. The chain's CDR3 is CASRLRVPKNIQYF. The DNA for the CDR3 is TGTGCCAGCAGGCTCCGGGTCCCCAAAAACATTCAGTACTTC.

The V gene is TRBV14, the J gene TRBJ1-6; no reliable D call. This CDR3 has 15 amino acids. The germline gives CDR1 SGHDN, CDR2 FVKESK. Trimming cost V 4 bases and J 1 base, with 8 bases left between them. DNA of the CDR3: TGTGCCAGCAGCCGAGCGGGGTCCTATAATTCACCCCTCCACTTT. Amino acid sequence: CASSRAGSYNSPLHF.

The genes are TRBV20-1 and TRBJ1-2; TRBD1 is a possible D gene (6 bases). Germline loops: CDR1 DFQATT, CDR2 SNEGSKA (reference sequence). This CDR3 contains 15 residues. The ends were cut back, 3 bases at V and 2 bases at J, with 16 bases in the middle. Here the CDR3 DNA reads TGCAGTGCTAGTTCGGGAGGGGGATTCAACTATGGCTACACCTTC. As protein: CSASSGGGFNYGYTF.

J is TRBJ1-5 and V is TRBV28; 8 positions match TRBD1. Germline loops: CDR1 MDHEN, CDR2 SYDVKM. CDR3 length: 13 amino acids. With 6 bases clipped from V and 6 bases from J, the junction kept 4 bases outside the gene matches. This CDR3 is CASRDREPQPQHF. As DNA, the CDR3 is TGTGCCAGCAGGGACAGGGAGCCTCAGCCCCAGCATTTT.

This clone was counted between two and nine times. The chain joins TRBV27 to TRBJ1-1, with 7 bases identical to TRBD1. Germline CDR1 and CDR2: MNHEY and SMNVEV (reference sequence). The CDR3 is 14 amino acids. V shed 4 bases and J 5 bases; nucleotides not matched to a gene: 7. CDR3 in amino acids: CASSSYRGVTEAFF. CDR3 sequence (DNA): TGTGCCAGCAGTTCTTACAGGGGAGTTACTGAAGCTTTCTTT.

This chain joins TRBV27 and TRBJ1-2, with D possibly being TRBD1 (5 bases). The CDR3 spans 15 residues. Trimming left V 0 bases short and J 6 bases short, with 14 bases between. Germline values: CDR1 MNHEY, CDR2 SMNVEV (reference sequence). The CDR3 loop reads CASSLSWPGYDGYTF. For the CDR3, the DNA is TGTGCCAGCAGTTTATCGTGGCCAGGGTACGATGGCTACACCTTC.

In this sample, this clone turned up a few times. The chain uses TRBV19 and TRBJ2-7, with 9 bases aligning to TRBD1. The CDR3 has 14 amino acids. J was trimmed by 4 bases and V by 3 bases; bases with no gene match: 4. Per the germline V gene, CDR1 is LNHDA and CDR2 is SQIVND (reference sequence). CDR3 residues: CASSITGGVYEQYF. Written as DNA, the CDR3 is TGTGCCAGTAGTATCACAGGGGGCGTTTACGAGCAGTACTTC.

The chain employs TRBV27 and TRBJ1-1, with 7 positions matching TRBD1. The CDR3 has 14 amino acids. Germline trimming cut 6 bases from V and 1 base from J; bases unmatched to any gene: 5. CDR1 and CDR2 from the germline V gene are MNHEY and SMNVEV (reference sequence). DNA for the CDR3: TGTGCCAGCAGAATACAGGGGCCGAACACTGAAGCTTTCTTT. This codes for CASRIQGPNTEAFF.

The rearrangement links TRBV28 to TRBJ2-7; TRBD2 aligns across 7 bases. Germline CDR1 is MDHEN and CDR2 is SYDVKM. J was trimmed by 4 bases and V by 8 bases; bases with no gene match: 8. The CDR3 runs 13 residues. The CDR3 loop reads CASGGGDRYEQYF. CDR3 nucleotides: TGTGCCAGCGGGGGAGGGGATAGGTACGAGCAGTACTTC.

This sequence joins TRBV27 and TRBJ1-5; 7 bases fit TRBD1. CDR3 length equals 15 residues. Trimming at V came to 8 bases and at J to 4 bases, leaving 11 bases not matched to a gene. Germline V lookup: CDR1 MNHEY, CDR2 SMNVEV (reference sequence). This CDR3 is CASAWRAGGNQPQHF. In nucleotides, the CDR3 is TGTGCCAGCGCCTGGAGGGCAGGGGGTAATCAGCCCCAGCATTTT.

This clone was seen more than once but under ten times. The chain's CDR3 is CASSVDPLNTEAFF. For the CDR3, the DNA is TGTGCCAGCAGCGTAGATCCATTGAACACTGAAGCTTTCTTT. The chain has TRBV9 and TRBJ1-1; D is ambiguous. V dropped 0 bases and J dropped 0 bases, with 6 bases sitting between them. CDR3 length: 14 residues. Germline assignment: CDR1 SGDLS and CDR2 YYNGEE.

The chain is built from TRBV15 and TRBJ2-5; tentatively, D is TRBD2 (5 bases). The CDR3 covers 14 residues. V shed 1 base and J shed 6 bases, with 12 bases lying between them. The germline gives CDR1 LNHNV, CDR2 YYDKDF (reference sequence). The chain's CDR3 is CATSRAGGGQTQYF. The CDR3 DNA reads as TGTGCCACCAGCAGAGCGGGTGGAGGACAGACCCAGTACTTC. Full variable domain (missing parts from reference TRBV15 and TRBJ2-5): DAMVIQNPRYQVTQFGKPVTLSCSQTLNHNVMYWYQQKSSQAPKLLFHYYDKDFNNEADTPDNFQSRRPNTSFCFLDIRSPGLGDTAMYLCATSRAGGGQTQYFGPGTRLLVL.

CDR3 bases: TGTGCCAGCAGCGGGACAGGGACACTCTCAGACTATGGCTACACCTTC. This translates into CASSGTGTLSDYGYTF. The gene calls are TRBV9 and TRBJ1-2; 8 bases fit TRBD1. The V gene's germline CDR1 is SGDLS and CDR2 YYNGEE. V lost 3 bases to trimming and J lost 3 bases; unmatched junction nucleotides: 10. This CDR3 contains 16 residues. The whole variable domain, remainder taken from reference TRBV9 and TRBJ1-2, is DSGVTQTPKHLITATGQRVTLRCSPRSGDLSVYWYQQSLDQGLQFLIQYYNGEERAKGNILERFSAQQFPDLHSELNLSSLELGDSALYFCASSGTGTLSDYGYTFGSGTRLTVV.

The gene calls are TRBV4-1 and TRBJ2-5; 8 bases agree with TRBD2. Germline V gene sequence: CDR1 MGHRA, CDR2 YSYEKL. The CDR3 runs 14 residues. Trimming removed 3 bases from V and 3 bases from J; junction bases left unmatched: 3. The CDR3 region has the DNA TGCGCCAGCAGCCACGTGGGACTAGAAGAGACCCAGTACTTC. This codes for CASSHVGLEETQYF.

CDR3 sequence reads: CASSPGIGTEAFF. The CDR3 DNA is TGTGCCAGCAGCCCTGGTATCGGCACTGAAGCTTTCTTT. V usage is TRBV7-9 and J usage is TRBJ1-1, with D uncertain. The CDR3 consists of 13 residues. Trimming stripped 5 bases from V and 4 bases from J, with 11 bases between. Germline CDR1 and CDR2: SEHNR and FQNEAQ (reference sequence).